The rows below give T cell receptor beta chains drawn from one sample of a study of response to subunit inactivated influenza vaccine. Each CDR3 protein gets one entry after TCRdb re-called the RT-PCR reads with MiXCR. This table holds 450,000 to 600,000 distinct CDR3 sequences, approximately 16% found once. The sample here was CD4+ T cells sorted from PBMCs, taken around 2 years after vaccination. The receptors derive from a man between 50 and 69 years old who received an inactivated influenza vaccine. Each CDR3 is given with its conserved first and last residue. A D gene is named only where the DNA matches it firmly. Expanded clones are given a class, and other clones once, few, many or no size at all.

v_call,clone_size,d_call,j_call,cdr3_aa,cdr3_nt
TRBV5-1,NA,NA,TRBJ1-1,CASNDGLRSEAFF,TGCGCCAGCAATGACGGCCTCCGTTCCGAAGCTTTCTTT
TRBV29-1,few,TRBD2,TRBJ2-1,CSVAPGGLAPTHYNEQFF,TGCAGCGTTGCCCCAGGGGGACTAGCGCCGACTCATTACAATGAGCAGTTCTTC
TRBV10-3,many,TRBD2,TRBJ2-3,CAIRSGLAGGDTQYF,TGTGCCATCAGATCGGGACTAGCGGGAGGAGATACGCAGTATTTT
TRBV11-1,few,TRBD2,TRBJ2-3,CASTQISGTSGLWASTDTQYF,TGTGCCAGCACCCAAATCTCCGGGACTAGCGGATTGTGGGCTAGCACAGATACGCAGTATTTT
TRBV19,NA,TRBD1,TRBJ1-1,CASSRVPGQGITEAFF,TGTGCCAGTAGTAGAGTTCCGGGACAGGGGATCACTGAAGCTTTCTTT
TRBV20-1,few,TRBD1,TRBJ2-3,CSARNRGRVDTQYF,TGCAGTGCTAGAAACAGGGGGCGCGTAGATACGCAGTATTTT
TRBV28,many,TRBD1,TRBJ2-2,CASRLAGTGGTGELFF,TGTGCCAGCAGACTAGCCGGGACAGGGGGCACCGGGGAGCTGTTTTTT
TRBV10-3,NA,TRBD1,TRBJ1-1,CAIIKDRGSTEAFF,TGTGCCATCATTAAGGACAGGGGATCAACTGAAGCTTTCTTT
TRBV6-2/TRBV6-3,NA,NA,TRBJ2-5,CASSRPLGPQETQYF,TGTGCCAGCAGTCGACCCCTTGGCCCCCAAGAGACCCAGTACTTC
TRBV6-5,NA,TRBD1,TRBJ1-2,CASSTRQGYYGYTF,TGTGCCAGCAGTACCCGACAGGGATATTATGGCTACACCTTC
TRBV5-1,NA,NA,TRBJ2-1,CASSLMGRGNEQFF,TGCGCCAGCAGCTTAATGGGGCGGGGAAATGAGCAGTTCTTC
TRBV20-1,NA,TRBD1,TRBJ1-1,CSARTTGVGTEAFF,TGCAGTGCTAGAACTACAGGGGTTGGCACTGAAGCTTTCTTT
TRBV28,many,TRBD2,TRBJ2-7,CASTSGGGYEQYF,TGTGCCAGCACCTCTGGGGGGGGCTACGAGCAGTACTTC
TRBV12-3/TRBV12-4,NA,NA,TRBJ2-3,CATTRESTDTQYF,TGTGCCACTACTAGAGAGAGCACAGATACGCAGTATTTT
TRBV20-1,many,NA,TRBJ1-6,CSAKLAHSPLHF,TGCAGTGCCAAACTAGCTCATTCACCCCTCCACTTT
TRBV18,few,TRBD2,TRBJ2-7,CASSPPNGLAGVNEQYF,TGTGCCAGCTCACCACCGAACGGACTAGCGGGAGTTAATGAGCAGTACTTC